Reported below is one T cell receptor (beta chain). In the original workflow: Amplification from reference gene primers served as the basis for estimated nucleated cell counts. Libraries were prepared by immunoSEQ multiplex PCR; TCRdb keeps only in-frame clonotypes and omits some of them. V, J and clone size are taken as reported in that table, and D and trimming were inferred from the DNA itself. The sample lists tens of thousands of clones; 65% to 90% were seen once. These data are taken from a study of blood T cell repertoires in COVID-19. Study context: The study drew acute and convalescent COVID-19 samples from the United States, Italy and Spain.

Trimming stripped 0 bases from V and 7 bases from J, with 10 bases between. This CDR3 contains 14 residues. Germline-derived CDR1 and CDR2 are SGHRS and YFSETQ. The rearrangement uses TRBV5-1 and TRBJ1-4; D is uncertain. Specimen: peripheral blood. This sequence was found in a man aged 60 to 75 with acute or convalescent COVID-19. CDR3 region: CASSLEAAGEKLFF. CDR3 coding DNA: TGCGCCAGCAGCTTGGAGGCGGCCGGTGAAAAACTGTTTTTT.